The 9 T cell receptor beta chains listed next were all sequenced from one sample in a study of blood T cell repertoires in COVID-19. Using immunoSEQ multiplex PCR, the repertoire was profiled, and TCRdb retains in-frame clones only, with some absent. Here the sample spans approximately 240,000 clones, around nine tenths being singletons. The sequenced material came from PBMCs or T cells enriched from blood (not recorded which). The receptor set was obtained from a woman aged 18-29 years who had recovered from COVID-19.

The chain employs TRBV29-1 and TRBJ2-7, with D possibly matching TRBD1 (6 bases). Deletions cut 7 bases from V and 3 bases from J, with 13 bases between. This CDR3 has 12 amino acids. Germline V lookup: CDR1 SQVTM, CDR2 ANQGSEA. CDR3 residues: CSASEDSYEQYF. The CDR3 coding sequence is TGCAGCGCGTCCGAGGACAGCTACGAGCAGTACTTC.

This chain connects TRBV9 to TRBJ1-4, with D perhaps matching TRBD1 (5 bases). The CDR3 totals 20 residues. Per the germline V gene, CDR1 is SGDLS and CDR2 is YYNGEE. V lost 1 base and J 0 bases, leaving 22 bases between the germline ends. This CDR3 reads CASSVSPEEGIPSTNEKLFF. In DNA form, the CDR3 reads TGTGCCAGCAGCGTAAGCCCTGAGGAGGGGATTCCGTCAACTAATGAAAAACTGTTTTTT.

The chain carries TRBV18 and TRBJ2-7, with a possible D match to TRBD2 (5 bases). From germline, CDR1 is KGHSH and CDR2 LQKENI. Trimming removed 5 bases from V and 2 bases from J, with 10 bases in between. This CDR3 contains 13 residues. The CDR3 region has the DNA TGTGCCAGCTCATTGGACGGGACCTACGAGCAGTACTTC. This encodes CASSLDGTYEQYF. The full variable domain, in which reference TRBV18 and TRBJ2-7 provide the parts outside the CDR3, is NAGVMQNPRHLVRRRGQEARLRCSPMKGHSHVYWYRQLPEEGLKFMVYLQKENIIDESGMPKERFSAEFPKEGPSILRIQQVVRGDSAAYFCASSLDGTYEQYFGPGTRLTVT.

This chain uses TRBV12-3 or TRBV12-4 with TRBJ1-5; 7 bases fit TRBD1. The CDR3 spans 13 residues. Germline trimming cut 3 bases from V and 6 bases from J; bases unmatched to any gene: 2. CDR3 DNA sequence: TGTGCCAGCAGTTTGACAGGGAGTCAGCCCCAGCATTTT. It is translated as CASSLTGSQPQHF.

The rearrangement uses TRBV5-5 and TRBJ2-5, with 12 bases that match TRBD1. V lost 4 bases and J lost 5; bases outside the gene matches: 9. Germline values: CDR1 SGHKS, CDR2 YYEKEE (reference sequence). This CDR3 comprises 16 residues. The CDR3: CASSMPGTGGWETQYF. The CDR3 nucleotides read TGTGCCAGCAGCATGCCCGGGACAGGGGGCTGGGAGACCCAGTACTTC.

The gene calls are TRBV21-1 and TRBJ2-7; the table's D call, TRBD1, has no DNA check behind it. TRBV21-1 is shown as a pseudogene. CDR3 length: 14 amino acids. The CDR3 sequence: CASSKGTGISEQYF. CDR3 coding DNA: TGTGCCAGCAGCAAAGGGACAGGGATCTCCGAGCAGTACTTC.

About this clone: Other nucleotide sequences from this sample produce the same CDR3. The chain uses TRBV5-1 and TRBJ1-2; perhaps TRBD1 as D (6 bases). This CDR3 region has 13 residues. CDR1 and CDR2 (germline): SGHRS, YFSETQ. With 0 bases removed from V and 6 bases from J, the gap between germline ends came to 9 bases. CDR3 DNA sequence: TGCGCCAGCAGCTTGGAACAGGGCGATGGCTACACCTTC. This translates into CASSLEQGDGYTF.

The gene calls are TRBV28 and TRBJ1-2, with a weak D call TRBD1 (5 bases). V dropped 9 bases and J dropped 3 bases, with 17 bases sitting between them. The CDR3 contains 14 residues. Germline V gives CDR1 MDHEN, CDR2 SYDVKM. CDR3 residues: CASSSAGLDYGYTF. The DNA of the CDR3 is TGTGCCAGTTCCTCGGCAGGGTTAGACTATGGCTACACCTTC.

This clone was seen at least ten times. The chain couples TRBV15 to TRBJ1-2; D might be TRBD1 (5 bases). This CDR3 has 15 residues. The germline gives CDR1 LNHNV, CDR2 YYDKDF (reference sequence). The V and J ends lost 1 base and 0 bases respectively, with 9 bases between them. The CDR3 here is CATSRAPGANYGYTF. For the CDR3, the DNA is TGTGCCACCAGCAGAGCCCCGGGGGCTAACTATGGCTACACCTTC.